The 11 T cell receptor beta chains below come from one sample, sequenced in a study of T cells after yellow fever vaccination. TCRdb called the 5' RACE reads again in MiXCR, with one record for every CDR3 protein. The sample holds a few hundred thousand distinct CDR3 sequences, around 6.8% seen once. Source: PBMCs, taken about 41 days after the first yellow fever vaccination. The receptors here all came from a man between 18 and 35 years old who received the YFV17D yellow fever vaccine.

The table lists this clonotype with a few counts. The rearrangement joins TRBV9 to TRBJ2-1; a possible D gene is TRBD2 (6 bases). In germline, CDR1 is SGDLS, CDR2 YYNGEE. The CDR3 extends over 16 amino acids. Trimming took off 0 bases at V and 0 bases at J, with 10 bases between the two ends. In nucleotides, the CDR3 is TGTGCCAGCAGCGTAGGGGGGGAGAGCTCCTACAATGAGCAGTTCTTC. Encoded protein: CASSVGGESSYNEQFF.

The sample holds many counts of this clonotype. The chain uses TRBV25-1 and TRBJ1-5; the D gene is possibly TRBD1 (6 bases). CDR1 and CDR2 from the germline V gene are MGHDK and SYGVNS. The CDR3 runs to 14 residues. Trimming removed 3 bases from V and 3 bases from J, with 9 bases in between. The CDR3 loop reads CASSDGQNNQPQHF. CDR3 coding DNA: TGTGCCAGCAGTGACGGACAGAACAATCAGCCCCAGCATTTT.

This clonotype has at least ten counts. This chain connects TRBV4-1 to TRBJ1-6; no firm D call. Germline CDR1 reads MGHRA; CDR2 reads YSYEKL. V lost 1 base to trimming and J lost 5 bases, with 12 bases between them. The CDR3 sequence is 16 residues long. The CDR3 reads CASSQGVAEHNSPLHF. The CDR3 region has the DNA TGCGCCAGCAGCCAAGGGGTGGCAGAACATAATTCACCCCTCCACTTT.

As DNA, the CDR3 is TGTGCCAGCAGCTCCACCTCTGGGGTCGGTCAGCCCCAGCATTTT. Amino acid sequence: CASSSTSGVGQPQHF. The genes are TRBV5-6 and TRBJ1-5; D is unclear. Trimming removed 3 bases from V and 6 bases from J, with 16 bases in between. Germline V gene sequence: CDR1 SGHDT, CDR2 YYEEEE. This CDR3 is built from 15 residues.

This clonotype has a handful of counts. This chain connects TRBV4-1 to TRBJ1-2; 9 positions match TRBD1. J gave up 8 bases and V 1 base, and 8 bases lay outside the gene matches. The CDR3 covers 15 residues. CDR1 MGHRA and CDR2 YSYEKL come from the germline V gene. CDR3 loop: CASSQVFPTGGGYTF. The CDR3 region has the DNA TGCGCCAGCAGCCAAGTTTTCCCGACAGGGGGAGGCTACACCTTC.

In its sample, this clonotype was seen a few times. The chain employs TRBV4-2 and TRBJ2-3; the match to TRBD2 covers 8 bases. The CDR3 length is 16 residues. Germline values: CDR1 LGHNA, CDR2 YNFKEQ. Unmatched junction bases numbered 4, after V lost 0 bases and J lost 2 bases. CDR3 DNA sequence: TGTGCCAGCAGCCAAGATCAGCGGGGGCCCACAGATACGCAGTATTTT. Its protein is CASSQDQRGPTDTQYF.

At least ten counts were recorded for this clonotype. V is TRBV12-3 or TRBV12-4 and J is TRBJ1-5, with unresolved D. The V and J ends lost 4 bases and 5 bases respectively, with 9 bases between them. This CDR3 has 13 amino acids. In nucleotides, the CDR3 is TGTGCCAGCAGTTCATATCGGGATCAGCCCCAGCATTTT. It yields the protein CASSSYRDQPQHF.

The chain uses TRBV28 and TRBJ2-5, with 8 bases identical to TRBD1. Germline V gene sequence: CDR1 MDHEN, CDR2 SYDVKM. V shed 8 bases, J shed 4 bases, and the junction held 6 bases outside the gene matches. This CDR3 is 13 amino acids long. The CDR3 loop is CASLDRERETQYF. Here the CDR3 DNA reads TGTGCCAGCCTGGACAGGGAACGAGAGACCCAGTACTTC. The whole variable domain, filled in from reference TRBV28 and TRBJ2-5, reads DVKVTQSSRYLVKRTGEKVFLECVQDMDHENMFWYRQDPGLGLRLIYFSYDVKMKEKGDIPEGYSVSREKKERFSLILESASTNQTSMYLCASLDRERETQYFGPGTRLLVL.

The chain has TRBV5-1 and TRBJ2-5; no firm D call. The CDR3 has 13 amino acids. Germline assignment: CDR1 SGHRS and CDR2 YFSETQ. V shed 6 bases and J shed 1 base, with 10 bases lying between them. In DNA, the CDR3 is TGCGCCAGCACAAGGGCCTTCCAAGAGACCCAGTACTTC. Translating gives CASTRAFQETQYF.

The V call is TRBV6-6, the J call TRBJ1-6; unclear D gene. Germline CDR1 MNHNY, CDR2 SVGAGI (reference sequence). V lost 6 bases and J 14 bases, leaving 14 bases between the germline ends. CDR3 length equals 12 residues. CDR3 amino acids: CASRDSFSTLHF. In DNA, the CDR3 is TGTGCCAGCAGGGACTCTTTCTCGACCCTCCACTTT.

CDR3 in DNA: TGTGCCAGCAGCCCTGGGAGCGTAGAGCAGTTCTTC. Protein: CASSPGSVEQFF. The chain links TRBV9 to TRBJ2-1; D might be TRBD2 (5 bases). Between the trimmed V and J ends, which lost 4 bases and 10 bases, there was a span of 12 bases. CDR1 and CDR2 (germline): SGDLS, YYNGEE. This CDR3 is 12 amino acids long.